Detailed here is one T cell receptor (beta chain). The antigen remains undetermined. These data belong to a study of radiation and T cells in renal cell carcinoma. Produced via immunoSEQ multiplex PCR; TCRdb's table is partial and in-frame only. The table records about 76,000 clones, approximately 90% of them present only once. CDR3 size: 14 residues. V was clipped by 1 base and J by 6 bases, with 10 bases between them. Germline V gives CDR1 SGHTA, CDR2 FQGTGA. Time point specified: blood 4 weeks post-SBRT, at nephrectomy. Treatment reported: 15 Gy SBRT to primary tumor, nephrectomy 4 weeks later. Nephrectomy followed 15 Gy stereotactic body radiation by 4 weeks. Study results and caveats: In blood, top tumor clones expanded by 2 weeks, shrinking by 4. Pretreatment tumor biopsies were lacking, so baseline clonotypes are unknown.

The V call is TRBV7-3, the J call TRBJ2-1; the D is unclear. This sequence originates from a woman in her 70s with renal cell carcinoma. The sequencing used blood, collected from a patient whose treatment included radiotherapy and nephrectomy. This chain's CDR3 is CASSLSGSLNEQFF. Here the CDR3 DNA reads TGTGCCAGCAGCTTAAGTGGCAGTCTCAATGAGCAGTTCTTC.